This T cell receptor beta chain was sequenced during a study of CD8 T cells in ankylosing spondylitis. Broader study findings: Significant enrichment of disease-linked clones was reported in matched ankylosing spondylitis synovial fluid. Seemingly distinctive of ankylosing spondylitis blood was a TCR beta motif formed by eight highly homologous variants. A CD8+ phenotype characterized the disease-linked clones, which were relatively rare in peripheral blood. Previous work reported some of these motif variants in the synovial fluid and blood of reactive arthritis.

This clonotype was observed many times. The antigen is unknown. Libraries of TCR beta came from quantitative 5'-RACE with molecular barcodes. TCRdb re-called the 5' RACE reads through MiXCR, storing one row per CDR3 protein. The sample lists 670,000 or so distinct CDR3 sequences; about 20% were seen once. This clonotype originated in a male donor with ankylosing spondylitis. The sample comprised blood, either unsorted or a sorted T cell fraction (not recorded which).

CDR3 amino acids: CASSTGQGRETQYF. CDR3 coding DNA: TGTGCCAGCAGCACGGGACAGGGCAGAGAGACCCAGTACTTC. This chain joins TRBV6-1 and TRBJ2-5; 9 nucleotides line up with TRBD1. The CDR3 extends over 14 amino acids. V trimming: 6 bases; J trimming: 4 bases; junction bases outside the gene matches: 6. CDR1 is MNHNS, CDR2 SASEGT, per germline.